This is a list of T cell receptor beta chains from one sample in a study of blood T cells in healthy people across ages. Each CDR3 protein gets one entry after TCRdb re-called the 5' RACE reads with MiXCR. The sample carries approximately 960,000 distinct CDR3 sequences, 29% recorded once. A further study also used this sample, focusing on T cells of mothers and their children.

Sequencing input: blood. The receptor source for this set is a woman between 35 and 50 years old in good health. CDR3s include the opening cysteine and the closing phenylalanine or tryptophan. A D gene is named only where the DNA matches it firmly. For some rows the clone size is stated as once, few or many, or as a class when expanded; others skip it.

>TRBJ1-6|-|-|TRBV6-5
TGTGCCAGCAGTTACTCAGGTTCGGATTACATGAATTCACCCCTCCACTTT
CASSYSGSDYMNSPLHF
>TRBJ2-7|many|-|TRBV10-3
TGTGCCATCAGTGAAGCCTACGAGCAGTACTTC
CAISEAYEQYF
>TRBJ2-1|-|-|TRBV12-3/TRBV12-4
TGTGCCAGCAGTTTATCCGGAGGCTACGAGCAGTTCTTC
CASSLSGGYEQFF
>TRBJ1-2|few|-|TRBV12-3/TRBV12-4
TGTGCCAGCAGTTTAAACAGGGCGGCCTATGGCTACACCTTC
CASSLNRAAYGYTF
>TRBJ1-2|-|TRBD1|TRBV7-8
TGTGCCAGCAGCTTAAAGAGGACAGGGGTTTATGGCTACACCTTC
CASSLKRTGVYGYTF
>TRBJ2-6|many|-|TRBV4-3
TGCGCCAGCAGCCAAGATGCCTCAGGTTCTGGGGCCAACGTCCTGACTTTC
CASSQDASGSGANVLTF
>TRBJ2-1|-|-|TRBV9
TGTGCCAGCAGCCTTAGTCTCGAGTCCGATGAGCAGTTCTTC
CASSLSLESDEQFF
>TRBJ2-5|many|-|TRBV9
TGTGCCAGCAGCGGTAGTCGAGGGGAGACCCAGTACTTC
CASSGSRGETQYF
>TRBJ2-3|few|-|TRBV24-1
TGTGCCACCAGTGATTCTTGGGGCAGGGGTTCTCCAGATACGCAGTATTTT
CATSDSWGRGSPDTQYF
>TRBJ2-3|-|-|TRBV5-1
TGCGCCAGCAGCTTGGGAGAAAGGGCAGATACGCAGTATTTT
CASSLGERADTQYF
>TRBJ1-2|-|-|TRBV6-5
TGTGCCAGCAGTTACCCCGGACAGATTATGGGCTATGGCTACACCTTC
CASSYPGQIMGYGYTF
>TRBJ1-2|-|TRBD1|TRBV3-1
TGTGCCAGCAGCTCCGGACAGGGGAGGAATGGCTACACCTTC
CASSSGQGRNGYTF
>TRBJ1-1|once|-|TRBV15
TGTGCCACCAGCGGGCCAGGGGCTGTGAACACTGAAGCTTTCTTT
CATSGPGAVNTEAFF
>TRBJ1-1|few|-|TRBV7-2
TGTGCCAGCAGCTTAGACTCGAGGGTGAACACTGAAGCTTTCTTT
CASSLDSRVNTEAFF
>TRBJ1-4|few|TRBD1|TRBV20-1
TGCAGTGCTAGCCAGACAGGGGCCCTTAATGAAAAACTGTTTTTT
CSASQTGALNEKLFF
>TRBJ1-4|-|TRBD1|TRBV20-1
TGCAGTGCTCCCAACGCCGGGACAGGGATGGAAAAACTGTTTTTT
CSAPNAGTGMEKLFF
>TRBJ1-2|-|TRBD1|TRBV28
TGTGCCAGCAGCTCCCGGGACAGGGCTCTCTTTGGCTACACCTTC
CASSSRDRALFGYTF
>TRBJ2-7|many|-|TRBV28
TGTGCCAGCAGTTTCAAGGTCTACGAGCAGTACTTC
CASSFKVYEQYF
>TRBJ1-5|-|-|TRBV29-1
TGCAGCGTCCAGAGCGCGGGGGTGGGTCAGCCCCAGCATTTT
CSVQSAGVGQPQHF
>TRBJ2-3|-|TRBD2|TRBV5-1
TGCGCCAGCAGCTTTACTAGCGGAAGCACAGATACGCAGTATTTT
CASSFTSGSTDTQYF
>TRBJ2-5|few|-|TRBV6-1
TGTGCCAGCAGGATGAGGTGGATGGGGACGGGCGAGACCCAGTACTTC
CASRMRWMGTGETQYF
>TRBJ1-1|few|-|TRBV7-9
TGTGCCAGCAGCCCGATAAATCCGGGGGCTATGAACACTGAAGCTTTCTTT
CASSPINPGAMNTEAFF
>TRBJ1-5|-|-|TRBV7-8
TGTGCCAGCAGCTGGGGACCGCAAAATCAGCCCCAGCATTTT
CASSWGPQNQPQHF
>TRBJ2-3|-|-|TRBV24-1
TGTGCCACCAGTGATGTGGATACGCAGTATTTT
CATSDVDTQYF
>TRBJ1-6|-|-|TRBV12-3/TRBV12-4
TGTGCCAGCCTTGCTAACGGCGAAGGGCCAAATTCACCCCTCCACTTT
CASLANGEGPNSPLHF
>TRBJ1-5|-|-|TRBV7-2
TGTGCCAGCAGCGGCCTTGGGGGCAATCGGCCCCAGCATTTT
CASSGLGGNRPQHF
>TRBJ1-1|many|-|TRBV10-3
TGTGCCATCAGTGAGTCAGGGGTTCTGAACACTGAAGCTTTCTTT
CAISESGVLNTEAFF
>TRBJ2-1|-|TRBD1|TRBV28
TGTGCCAGCAGTTTGCCGACAGGGGGCAATGAGCAGTTCTTC
CASSLPTGGNEQFF
>TRBJ2-7|many|-|TRBV4-3
TGCGCCAGCAGCCAAGAGTTGGGGTTTTCCGAGCAGTACTTC
CASSQELGFSEQYF
>TRBJ2-1|-|TRBD2|TRBV9
TGTGCCAGCAGCGCTAGCGGGGGGGCCCCCTACAATGAGCAGTTCTTC
CASSASGGAPYNEQFF
>TRBJ1-4|-|TRBD1|TRBV12-3/TRBV12-4
TGTGCCAGCAGTTTACAGGCAGGGGGTAGTGAAAAACTGTTTTTT
CASSLQAGGSEKLFF
>TRBJ1-2|once|-|TRBV25-1
TGTGCCAGCAGCCAACCCGGGGGGTCCCTGGACTATGGCTACACCTTC
CASSQPGGSLDYGYTF
>TRBJ2-7|-|-|TRBV20-1
TGCAGTGCTAGTGGCAGGAAACCTAATGAGCAGTACTTC
CSASGRKPNEQYF
>TRBJ2-1|many|TRBD1|TRBV12-3/TRBV12-4
TGTGCCAGCAGTCCGAGACAGGGGTACTACAATGAGCAGTTCTTC
CASSPRQGYYNEQFF
>TRBJ2-7|many|-|TRBV29-1
TGCAGCGTCCACTCGAGCGGGGACAACTACGAGCAGTACTTC
CSVHSSGDNYEQYF
>TRBJ1-1|many|TRBD1|TRBV29-1
TGCAGCGTTGGGGACAGCGTGAACACTGAAGCTTTCTTT
CSVGDSVNTEAFF
>TRBJ2-5|-|-|TRBV9
TGTGCCAGCAGCGTAGGTCTATCACAAGAGACCCAGGACTTC
CASSVGLSQETQDF
>TRBJ2-3|-|TRBD1|TRBV5-6
TGTGCCAGCAGCTACGACAGGGTTGGGACAGATACGCAGTATTTT
CASSYDRVGTDTQYF
>TRBJ1-1|once|-|TRBV28
TGTGCCAGCAGTTTAGGGGGACTAAGTTACACTGAAGCTTTCTTT
CASSLGGLSYTEAFF
>TRBJ1-4|-|-|TRBV7-2
TGTGCCAGCAGCCAAGCGGCAGGGCCTAATGAAAAACTGTTTTTT
CASSQAAGPNEKLFF